This record looks at one T cell receptor beta chain sequence and its context. Additional DNA sequences in this sample encode the identical CDR3. Donors were Caucasian adults residing in Nashville, Tennessee, USA. Unsorted samples, those not sorted, used roughly 100 million PBMCs for genomic DNA. Per the study methods: Filtering differed, since immunoSEQ gave only junction sequences and no quality scores. The assay was immunoSEQ multiplex PCR, and TCRdb's table has in-frame clones only and misses some. D and trimming were read from the DNA, whereas the V and J calls and clone size are those reported in that table. The sample holds around 480,000 clones, about three quarters seen once. The V gene lost 0 bases and the J gene lost 5 bases, with 10 bases spanning the gap. The CDR3 contains 15 residues. CDR1 and CDR2 from the germline V gene are SEHNR and FQNEAQ (reference sequence). The data are from a study of shared clonotypes between healthy human individuals.

The sample taken for sequencing was PBMCs. The genes are TRBV7-9 and TRBJ2-2; tentatively, D is TRBD2 (6 bases). The source of this sequence is a woman aged 40 to 50 in good health. Some clones in this sample may be carry-over from other donors' samples. The CDR3 nucleotides read TGTGCCAGCAGCTTAGCGGGAGGTAGAACCGGGGAGCTGTTTTTT. Its protein product is CASSLAGGRTGELFF.